The rows below give T cell receptor beta chains drawn from one sample of a study of human T cells and chemical hapten exposure. MiXCR, applied by TCRdb to the RACE reads, yields one record per CDR3 protein. The repertoire holds 180,000 or so distinct CDR3 sequences, with about 14% as singletons. The sample here was whole blood, taken in connection with sensitization to the hapten diphenylcyclopropenone (DPC). Receptors originate from a woman between 25 and 40 years old with alopecia areata. Some clones in this sample may be carry-over from other donors' samples. Both conserved end residues are part of each CDR3.

j_call v_call cdr3_aa
TRBJ1-5 TRBV29-1 CSVRTGGPGQPQHF
TRBJ2-1 TRBV10-3 CADLCDRGSLYNEQFF
TRBJ1-2 TRBV5-1 CAGSLEGTAYGYTF
TRBJ1-5 TRBV6-5 CASSGGASNQPQHF
TRBJ1-1 TRBV28 CASRKGQGRRNTEAFF
TRBJ2-3 TRBV9 CASSVGPGGGTDTQYF
TRBJ2-1 TRBV27 CASSPHRGGSYNEQFF
TRBJ2-1 TRBV29-1 CSVGQVGYNEQFF
TRBJ2-7 TRBV27 CASSLSRDYPYEQYF
TRBJ1-6 TRBV5-4 CASSLRGLRNSPLHF
TRBJ2-2 TRBV4-3 CASSQDAGGGTGELFF
TRBJ1-1 TRBV4-3 CASSQVRGVTEAFF
TRBJ2-1 TRBV7-8 CAGGPGLGEQFF
TRBJ2-3 TRBV7-9 CASSLNLLRGEDTQYF
TRBJ2-7 TRBV7-7 CASSPTSIRGGEQYF
TRBJ2-3 TRBV18 CASSPPGLYTDTQYF
TRBJ1-1 TRBV12-3/TRBV12-4 CASSLGDTGSNTEAFF
TRBJ2-5 TRBV12-3/TRBV12-4 CASSRDTPYQETQYF
TRBJ1-1 TRBV30 CAWRTLYTEAFF
TRBJ1-1 TRBV12-3/TRBV12-4 CASSLLTEAKAFF
TRBJ1-6 TRBV18 CASSPDGINSPLHF
TRBJ1-5 TRBV18 CASSQSSGVSRQPQSF
TRBJ1-1 TRBV11-1 CASSRTGSHTEAFF
TRBJ2-1 TRBV11-3 CASSGRNSEQFF
TRBJ2-5 TRBV12-5 CASGLVIGTAQETQYF
TRBJ1-1 TRBV7-2 CASSPTGLEAFF
TRBJ2-2 TRBV7-6 CASSLRPTNTGELFF
TRBJ1-2 TRBV27 CASSLFGGLGYGYTF
TRBJ1-4 TRBV7-6 CASSRWGEKLFF
TRBJ1-4 TRBV3-1 CASSPRGGTRLEKLFF
TRBJ2-1 TRBV11-2 CASSYHDSDNEQFF
TRBJ2-2 TRBV6-2/TRBV6-3 CASSTANTGELFF
TRBJ2-3 TRBV28 CASSPAGGSTDTQYF
TRBJ1-3 TRBV7-8 CASSSGRSTIYF
TRBJ2-2 TRBV15 CATSRAGQPGELFF
TRBJ2-5 TRBV29-1 CSVDHGTPQETQYF
TRBJ1-6 TRBV29-1 CSARRDSSPNSPLHF
TRBJ2-3 TRBV19 CASSIASSSGADTQYF
TRBJ1-1 TRBV5-1 CASSLEDRGPEAFF
TRBJ1-3 TRBV7-2 CASSLAGPNSGNTIYF